One sample yielded the 12 T cell receptor beta chains listed below, sequenced in a study of cytomegalovirus exposure and HLA in healthy donors. In the PCR, 60 Vbeta and 13 Jbeta primers were used. Profiling relied on immunoSEQ multiplex PCR, and the TCRdb table lists in-frame clones only, not all of them. The data show over 150,000 clones, under 90% seen once. The sample consisted of PBMCs. The receptors derive from a young man in good health and CMV-seropositive.

This clone showed up just once. The V and J genes are TRBV28 and TRBJ1-3, with D hard to call. The CDR3 has 14 amino acids. Trimming removed 3 bases at V and 0 bases at J, with 6 bases between. CDR1 MDHEN and CDR2 SYDVKM come from the germline V gene. DNA of the CDR3: TGTGCCAGCAGTTTCAGTCTCTCTGGAAACACCATATATTTT. Translation gives CASSFSLSGNTIYF.

V usage is TRBV29-1 and J usage is TRBJ2-7; maybe TRBD1 (5 bases). The CDR3 totals 14 residues. Germline CDR1 and CDR2: SQVTM and ANQGSEA. Trimming left V 7 bases short and J 5 bases short, with 21 bases between. The CDR3 coding sequence is TGCAGCGCTTCTTCAGGCAGGGTAACCCACGAGCAGTACTTC. Its protein product is CSASSGRVTHEQYF.

The chain couples TRBV5-8 to TRBJ1-2; D gene ambiguous. V was pared by 4 bases and J by 2 bases, with 9 bases between. The CDR3 is made up of 13 amino acids. CDR1 and CDR2 from the germline V gene are SGHTS and YDEGEE. Here the CDR3 reads CASSERRNYGYTF. The CDR3 DNA is TGTGCCAGCAGCGAGCGACGGAACTATGGCTACACCTTC.

V and J are TRBV5-6 and TRBJ2-2; 7 bases align to TRBD1. CDR3 length: 15 amino acids. The junction had 6 bases not matched to a gene; V was cut back by 4 bases and J by 3 bases. Germline CDR1 and CDR2: SGHDT and YYEEEE. The CDR3 bases are TGTGCCAGCAGCCCCCGGGACAGTTACACCGGGGAGCTGTTTTTT. Translated: CASSPRDSYTGELFF. Combining the CDR3 with reference TRBV5-6 and TRBJ2-2 gives the whole variable domain DAGVTQSPTHLIKTRGQQVTLRCSPKSGHDTVSWYQQALGQGPQFIFQYYEEEERQRGNFPDRFSGHQFPNYSSELNVNALLLGDSALYLCASSPRDSYTGELFFGEGSRLTVL.

V usage is TRBV19 and J usage is TRBJ2-3, with D tentatively TRBD2 (5 bases). Germline V gives CDR1 LNHDA, CDR2 SQIVND (reference sequence). The V gene lost 1 base and the J gene lost 3 bases, with 8 bases spanning the gap. This CDR3 has 14 amino acids. Written as DNA, the CDR3 is TGTGCCAGTAGTATAGGAGGGAGAACAGATACGCAGTATTTT. Its protein is CASSIGGRTDTQYF. The whole variable domain, remainder taken from reference TRBV19 and TRBJ2-3, is DGGITQSPKYLFRKEGQNVTLSCEQNLNHDAMYWYRQDPGQGLRLIYYSQIVNDFQKGDIAEGYSVSREKKESFPLTVTSAQKNPTAFYLCASSIGGRTDTQYFGPGTRLTVL.

A remark on this clone: This sample includes further DNA sequences coding for the same CDR3. This chain links TRBV7-9 with TRBJ1-1; 8 nucleotides agree with TRBD1. The CDR3 has 14 amino acids. The germline V gene has CDR1 SEHNR and CDR2 FQNEAQ (reference sequence). The V and J ends lost 5 bases and 1 base, in that order; junction bases with no gene match: 3. Here the CDR3 reads CASSPGQGNTEAFF. In nucleotides, the CDR3 is TGTGCCAGCAGCCCTGGACAGGGGAACACTGAAGCTTTCTTT.

CDR3 nucleotides: TGTGCCAGTAGTCCGACTAGCGGGAGTTACACCGGGGAGCTGTTTTTT. Translated, it gives CASSPTSGSYTGELFF. The rearrangement uses TRBV19 and TRBJ2-2; 12 bases fit TRBD2. Germline V gene data show CDR1 as LNHDA and CDR2 as SQIVND (reference sequence). With 5 bases clipped from V and 3 bases from J, the junction kept 4 bases outside the gene matches. This CDR3 region has 16 residues.

V usage is TRBV6-1 and J usage is TRBJ2-1, with 9 bases fitting TRBD2. The CDR3 has 13 amino acids. CDR1 is MNHNS, CDR2 SASEGT, per germline. The V and J ends lost 7 bases and 10 bases, in that order; junction bases with no gene match: 8. The chain's CDR3 is CASKGLASGEQFF. The CDR3 DNA sequence: TGTGCCAGCAAAGGACTAGCGTCAGGGGAGCAGTTCTTC.

This clone was observed a few times. This chain links TRBV19 with TRBJ1-6; 7 bases match TRBD1. CDR3 size: 13 residues. V shed 8 bases and J 7 bases; nucleotides not matched to a gene: 5. The V gene's germline CDR1 is LNHDA and CDR2 SQIVND (reference sequence). Written as DNA, the CDR3 is TGTGCCAGTGGGGACAGCGTAAATTCACCCCTCCACTTT. Translating it yields CASGDSVNSPLHF.

V is TRBV29-1 and J is TRBJ2-1; 9 bases are a match to TRBD2. The CDR3 contains 14 residues. The germline gives CDR1 SQVTM, CDR2 ANQGSEA. V was clipped by 4 bases and J by 8 bases; unmatched bases: 9. CDR3 loop: CSVVLAGGVYEQFF. The CDR3 region has the DNA TGCAGCGTTGTACTAGCGGGTGGCGTGTATGAGCAGTTCTTC.

The CDR3 protein is CAIREGGTGAPLDYGYTF. CDR3 in DNA: TGTGCCATAAGGGAGGGCGGGACAGGGGCCCCCCTTGACTATGGCTACACCTTC. This rearrangement joins TRBV10-3 to TRBJ1-2; TRBD1 aligns across 10 bases. After removal of 9 bases from V and 3 bases from J, the junction contained 19 bases not matched to a gene. This CDR3 is built from 18 residues. Germline V gene data show CDR1 as ENHRY and CDR2 as SYGVKD.

This clone was seen a handful of times. DNA of the CDR3: TGCGCCACCTACACGAGAAGCGGGAGCTATGAGCAGTTCTTC. Residues: CATYTRSGSYEQFF. The chain joins TRBV10-2 to TRBJ2-1, with 8 bases that match TRBD2. V shed 10 bases, J shed 8 bases, and the junction held 13 bases outside the gene matches. Per germline, CDR1 WSHSY and CDR2 SAAADI. The CDR3 contains 14 residues.